The source of this TCR beta chain is a study of shared clonotypes between healthy human individuals. Study-wide background: A couple of women and a few men aged 18 to 49 made up the donors.

The junction had 16 bases not matched to a gene; V was cut back by 4 bases and J by 6 bases. The CDR3 runs to 17 residues. The V gene's germline CDR1 is LGHNA and CDR2 YSLEER. Assay used: immunoSEQ multiplex PCR; TCRdb lists only in-frame clones, some missing. Found here are over 950,000 clones, about 72% of them singletons; the top ten hold approximately 0.95%. The CD4+ fraction was divided into a CD45RA+ naive subset and a CD45RA-negative memory subset. The study, taken as a whole, reports: Clonotype sharing among donors was expected to depend on sequencing depth. Lower generation probabilities were found for non-shared clonotypes than for those shared by all four donors.

Concerning this clone itself: Its antigen is not identified.

The rearrangement links TRBV4-3 to TRBJ1-2; 8 nucleotides align to TRBD1. Sequenced sample: memory CD4+ T cells from PBMCs. Subset indicated: CD45RA-negative fraction. The source is a man in his late teens or twenties in good health. Some clones in this sample may be carry-over from other donors' samples. The CDR3 loop is CASSRAIATGAGDGYTF. In DNA, the CDR3 is TGCGCCAGCAGCCGGGCCATAGCGACAGGGGCGGGTGATGGCTACACCTTC.